The clone carrying this T cell receptor (beta chain) was counted between two and nine times. Template switching introduced a universal primer site, and the cDNA bore unique molecular identifiers. MiXCR, applied by TCRdb to the 5' RACE reads, yields one record per CDR3 protein. The sample gives roughly 540,000 distinct CDR3 sequences, 20% to 25% of which show up once; 0.8% to 1% is in the top ten. CDR3 length: 13 amino acids. After removal of 6 bases from V and 6 bases from J, the junction contained 5 bases not matched to a gene. From germline, CDR1 is LNHDA and CDR2 SQIVND (reference sequence). The data originate from a study of identical twins. The same specimen was also included in a second study, on T cells expressing NK-cell markers.

Sequenced material: CD4+ T cells sorted from blood. The chain recombines TRBV19 with TRBJ2-1; 7 positions agree with TRBD2. This receptor was identified in a woman aged 18-30 years in good health. The CDR3 here is CASRLASVNEQFF. Here the CDR3 DNA reads TGTGCCAGTAGACTAGCGTCTGTCAATGAGCAGTTCTTC. Filled out from reference TRBV19 and TRBJ2-1, the complete variable domain reads DGGITQSPKYLFRKEGQNVTLSCEQNLNHDAMYWYRQDPGQGLRLIYYSQIVNDFQKGDIAEGYSVSREKKESFPLTVTSAQKNPTAFYLCASRLASVNEQFFGPGTRLTVL.